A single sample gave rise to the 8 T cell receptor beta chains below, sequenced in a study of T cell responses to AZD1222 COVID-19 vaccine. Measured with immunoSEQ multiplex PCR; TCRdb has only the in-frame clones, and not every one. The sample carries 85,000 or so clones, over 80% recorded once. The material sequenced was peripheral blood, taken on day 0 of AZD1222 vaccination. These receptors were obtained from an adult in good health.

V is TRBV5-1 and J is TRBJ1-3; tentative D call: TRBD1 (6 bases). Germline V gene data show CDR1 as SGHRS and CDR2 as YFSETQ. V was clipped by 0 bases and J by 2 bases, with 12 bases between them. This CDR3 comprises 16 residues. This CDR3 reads CASSLDRGATGNTIYF. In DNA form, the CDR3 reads TGCGCCAGCAGCTTGGATCGGGGGGCTACTGGAAACACCATATATTTT.

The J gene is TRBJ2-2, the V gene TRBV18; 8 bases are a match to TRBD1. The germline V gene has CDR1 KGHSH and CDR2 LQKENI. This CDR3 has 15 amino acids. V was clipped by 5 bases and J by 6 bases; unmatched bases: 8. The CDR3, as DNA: TGTGCCAGCTCATTCGCCCAGGGGGCAGCCGGGGAGCTGTTTTTT. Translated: CASSFAQGAAGELFF.

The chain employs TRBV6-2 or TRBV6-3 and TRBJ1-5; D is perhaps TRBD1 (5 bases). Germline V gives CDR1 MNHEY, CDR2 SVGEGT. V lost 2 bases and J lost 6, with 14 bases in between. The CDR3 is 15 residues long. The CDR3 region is CASSYVGAGPQPQHF. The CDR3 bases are TGTGCCAGCAGTTACGTAGGGGCAGGCCCTCAGCCCCAGCATTTT.

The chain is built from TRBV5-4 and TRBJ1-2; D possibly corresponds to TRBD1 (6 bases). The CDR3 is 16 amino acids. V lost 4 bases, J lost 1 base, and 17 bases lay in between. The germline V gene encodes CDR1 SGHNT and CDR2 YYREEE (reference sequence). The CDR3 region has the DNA TGTGCCAGCAGCCAGGGGAGCGGGGCGCTTAACTATGGCTACACCTTC. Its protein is CASSQGSGALNYGYTF.

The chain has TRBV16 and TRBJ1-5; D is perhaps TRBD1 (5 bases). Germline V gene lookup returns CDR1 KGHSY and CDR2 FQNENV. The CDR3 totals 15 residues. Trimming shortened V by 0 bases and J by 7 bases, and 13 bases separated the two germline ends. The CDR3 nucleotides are TGTGCCAGCAGCCAATCGGTGGGGGGAGGGCAGCCCCAGCATTTT. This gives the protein CASSQSVGGGQPQHF.

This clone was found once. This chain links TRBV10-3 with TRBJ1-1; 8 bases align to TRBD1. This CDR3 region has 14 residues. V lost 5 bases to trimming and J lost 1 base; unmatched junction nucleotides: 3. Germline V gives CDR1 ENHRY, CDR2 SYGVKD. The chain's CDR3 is CAISQGAANTEAFF. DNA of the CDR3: TGTGCCATCAGTCAGGGGGCTGCGAACACTGAAGCTTTCTTT.

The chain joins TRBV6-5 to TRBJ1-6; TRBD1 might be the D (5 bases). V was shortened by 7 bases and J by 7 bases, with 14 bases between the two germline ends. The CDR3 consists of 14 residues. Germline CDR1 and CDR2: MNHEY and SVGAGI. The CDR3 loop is CASTPGTGNSPLHF. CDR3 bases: TGTGCCAGCACCCCCGGGACGGGGAATTCACCCCTCCACTTT.

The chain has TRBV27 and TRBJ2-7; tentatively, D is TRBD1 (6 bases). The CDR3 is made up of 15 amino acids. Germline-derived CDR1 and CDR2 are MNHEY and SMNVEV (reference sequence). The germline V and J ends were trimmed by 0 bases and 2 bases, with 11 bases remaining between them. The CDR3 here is CASSLSGQGTYEQYF. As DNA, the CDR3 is TGTGCCAGCAGTTTATCGGGGCAGGGGACCTACGAGCAGTACTTC.